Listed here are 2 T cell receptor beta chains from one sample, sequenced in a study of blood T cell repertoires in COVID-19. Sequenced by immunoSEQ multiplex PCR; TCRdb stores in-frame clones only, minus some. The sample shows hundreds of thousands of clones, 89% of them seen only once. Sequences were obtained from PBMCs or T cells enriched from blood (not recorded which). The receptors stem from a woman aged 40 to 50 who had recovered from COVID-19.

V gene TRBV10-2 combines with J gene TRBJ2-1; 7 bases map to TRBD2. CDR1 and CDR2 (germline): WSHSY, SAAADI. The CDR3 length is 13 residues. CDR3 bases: TGCGCTGGAAGCGGGGCCTTTAACGGGGAGCAGTTCTTC. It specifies CAGSGAFNGEQFF.

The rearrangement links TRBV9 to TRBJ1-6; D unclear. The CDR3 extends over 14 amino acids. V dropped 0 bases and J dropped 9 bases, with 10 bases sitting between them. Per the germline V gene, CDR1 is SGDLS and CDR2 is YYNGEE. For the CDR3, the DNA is TGTGCCAGCAGCGTAGGGAGGGCTGGTTCACCCCTCCACTTT. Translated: CASSVGRAGSPLHF.